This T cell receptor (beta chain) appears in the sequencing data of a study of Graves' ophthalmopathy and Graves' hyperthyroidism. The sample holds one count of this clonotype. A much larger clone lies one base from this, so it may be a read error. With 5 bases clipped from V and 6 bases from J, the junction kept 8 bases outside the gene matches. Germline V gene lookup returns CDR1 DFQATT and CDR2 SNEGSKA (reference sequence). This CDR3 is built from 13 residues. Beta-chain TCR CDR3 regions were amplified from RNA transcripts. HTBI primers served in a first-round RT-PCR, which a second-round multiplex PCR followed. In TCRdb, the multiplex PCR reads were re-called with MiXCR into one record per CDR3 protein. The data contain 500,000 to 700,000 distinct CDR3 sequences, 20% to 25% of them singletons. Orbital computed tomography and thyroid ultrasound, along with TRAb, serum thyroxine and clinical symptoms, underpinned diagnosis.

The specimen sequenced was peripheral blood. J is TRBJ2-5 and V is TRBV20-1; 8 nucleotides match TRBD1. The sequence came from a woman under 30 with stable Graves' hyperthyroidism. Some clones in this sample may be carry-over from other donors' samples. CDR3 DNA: TGCAGTGCTCCGATACAGGGGGGACAGACCCAGTACTTC. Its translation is CSAPIQGGQTQYF.